Following are 14 T cell receptor beta chains from one sample sequenced in a study of cytomegalovirus exposure and HLA in healthy donors. Sequencing used immunoSEQ multiplex PCR; TCRdb keeps in-frame clones, though not all of them. Of approximately 270,000 clones listed, approximately 84% are singletons. Material: PBMCs. The receptors originated from a man aged 18-30 years in good health and CMV-seropositive.

This clone showed up just once. The rearrangement links TRBV30 to TRBJ1-1; D uncertain. Trimming removed 5 bases from V and 7 bases from J, with 17 bases in between. The CDR3 covers 13 residues. Germline loops: CDR1 GTSNPN, CDR2 SVGIG (reference sequence). Here the CDR3 DNA reads TGTGCCTGGGTAGGATATAGTATGGATGAAGCTTTCTTT. Its protein is CAWVGYSMDEAFF.

The rearrangement links TRBV5-1 to TRBJ2-7; D remains unclear. This CDR3 comprises 14 residues. V gave up 0 bases and J gave up 0 bases, with 7 bases separating them. Looked up from germline, CDR1 is SGHRS and CDR2 is YFSETQ. For the CDR3, the DNA is TGCGCCAGCAGCTTGGACCCCAGCTCCTACGAGCAGTACTTC. This encodes CASSLDPSSYEQYF.

The chain combines TRBV5-1 with TRBJ1-2; D is undetermined. The CDR3 is made up of 13 amino acids. V was pared by 4 bases and J by 8 bases, with 15 bases between. The germline V gene has CDR1 SGHRS and CDR2 YFSETQ. CDR3 residues: CASSPTGSRGYTF. The CDR3 nucleotides are TGCGCCAGCAGCCCCACCGGATCACGGGGCTACACCTTC.

This clone was seen only once. The chain is built from TRBV29-1 and TRBJ2-1; D may be TRBD2 (6 bases). The germline CDR1 and CDR2 sequences are SQVTM and ANQGSEA. The CDR3 has 17 residues. V was shortened by 6 bases and J by 0 bases, with 21 bases between the two germline ends. The CDR3 region is CSVGGLTERSSYNEQFF. The CDR3 DNA is TGCAGCGTCGGAGGGTTGACAGAAAGGAGCTCCTACAATGAGCAGTTCTTC.

V usage is TRBV5-1 and J usage is TRBJ2-7; TRBD1 aligns across 10 bases. Germline trimming cut 4 bases from V and 4 bases from J; bases unmatched to any gene: 5. Per germline, CDR1 SGHRS and CDR2 YFSETQ. The CDR3 covers 14 residues. The CDR3 loop reads CASSGGTGVYEQYF. The CDR3 nucleotides are TGCGCCAGCAGCGGAGGGACAGGGGTATACGAGCAGTACTTC.

This clone showed up just once. The V and J genes are TRBV6-1 and TRBJ2-7; D not resolved. Germline CDR1 is MNHNS and CDR2 is SASEGT. V was pared by 2 bases and J by 4 bases, with 3 bases between. The CDR3 totals 11 residues. This chain's CDR3 is CASSERYEQYF. The CDR3 coding sequence is TGTGCCAGCAGTGAACGGTACGAGCAGTACTTC.

The chain has TRBV4-2 and TRBJ2-7; TRBD2 might be the D (5 bases). V was pared by 2 bases and J by 1 base, with 15 bases between. The CDR3 runs to 16 residues. Looked up from germline, CDR1 is LGHNA and CDR2 is YNFKEQ. The CDR3 sequence: CASSQLAVGESYEQYF. The CDR3 nucleotides read TGTGCCAGCAGCCAATTAGCAGTTGGGGAGTCCTACGAGCAGTACTTC.

V usage is TRBV5-4 and J usage is TRBJ2-2; D gene unclear. This CDR3 has 13 residues. From germline, CDR1 is SGHNT and CDR2 YYREEE (reference sequence). V was cut by 7 bases and J by 1 base, with 8 bases left in between. CDR3 loop: CASQAENTGELFF. CDR3 DNA: TGTGCCAGCCAGGCAGAGAACACCGGGGAGCTGTTTTTT.

This clone was seen a single time. The genes are TRBV2 and TRBJ2-7; D unclear. The CDR3 extends over 12 amino acids. Trimming removed 7 bases from V and 2 bases from J, with 9 bases in between. Germline CDR1 and CDR2: SNHLY and FYNNEI. The DNA for the CDR3 is TGTGCCAGCAAGCCAGTAGCCTACGAGCAGTACTTC. It translates to CASKPVAYEQYF. The full variable domain, rest sourced from reference TRBV2 and TRBJ2-7, is EPEVTQTPSHQVTQMGQEVILRCVPISNHLYFYWYRQILGQKVEFLVSFYNNEISEKSEIFDDQFSVERPDGSNFTLKIRSTKLEDSAMYFCASKPVAYEQYFGPGTRLTVT.

The rearrangement links TRBV27 to TRBJ2-1, with 8 bases identical to TRBD2. After removal of 4 bases from V and 4 bases from J, the junction contained 12 bases not matched to a gene. The CDR3 runs to 17 residues. In germline, CDR1 is MNHEY, CDR2 SMNVEV (reference sequence). The CDR3 DNA sequence: TGTGCCAGCAGTTCCCTTAAACTAGCGGAACCTTACAATGAGCAGTTCTTC. Translation gives CASSSLKLAEPYNEQFF.

The V gene is TRBV6-1, the J gene TRBJ2-1, with TRBD1 as a possible D gene (5 bases). Looked up from germline, CDR1 is MNHNS and CDR2 is SASEGT. V lost 3 bases to trimming and J lost 8 bases, with 14 bases between them. The CDR3 consists of 14 residues. In DNA form, the CDR3 reads TGTGCCAGCAGTGATTTTGGGCCAGGGCATGAGCAGTTCTTC. Translation gives CASSDFGPGHEQFF.

This chain connects TRBV6-5 to TRBJ2-3; tentatively, D is TRBD2 (5 bases). Trimming cost V 0 bases and J 2 bases, with 12 bases left between them. The germline V gene encodes CDR1 MNHEY and CDR2 SVGAGI. The CDR3 spans 16 residues. The CDR3 DNA reads as TGTGCCAGCAGTTACTCCAGCGGAGGTTTCACAGATACGCAGTATTTT. Translation: CASSYSSGGFTDTQYF.

This sequence joins TRBV19 and TRBJ2-7; possible D gene TRBD1, 6 bases. The ends were cut back, 6 bases at V and 1 base at J, with 13 bases in the middle. CDR1 is LNHDA, CDR2 SQIVND, per germline (reference sequence). This CDR3 comprises 14 residues. Here the CDR3 DNA reads TGTGCCAGTAGGTCCGGGACAACTTCCTACGAGCAGTACTTC. Translated: CASRSGTTSYEQYF.

The chain employs TRBV5-1 and TRBJ2-2; the match to TRBD1 covers 7 bases. CDR1 and CDR2 from the germline V gene are SGHRS and YFSETQ. CDR3 size: 16 residues. The J segment lost 4 bases and the V segment lost 3 bases, leaving 9 bases of the junction unmatched. Here the CDR3 reads CASSWATGYPTGELFF. The CDR3 region has the DNA TGCGCCAGCAGCTGGGCGACAGGGTACCCCACCGGGGAGCTGTTTTTT.